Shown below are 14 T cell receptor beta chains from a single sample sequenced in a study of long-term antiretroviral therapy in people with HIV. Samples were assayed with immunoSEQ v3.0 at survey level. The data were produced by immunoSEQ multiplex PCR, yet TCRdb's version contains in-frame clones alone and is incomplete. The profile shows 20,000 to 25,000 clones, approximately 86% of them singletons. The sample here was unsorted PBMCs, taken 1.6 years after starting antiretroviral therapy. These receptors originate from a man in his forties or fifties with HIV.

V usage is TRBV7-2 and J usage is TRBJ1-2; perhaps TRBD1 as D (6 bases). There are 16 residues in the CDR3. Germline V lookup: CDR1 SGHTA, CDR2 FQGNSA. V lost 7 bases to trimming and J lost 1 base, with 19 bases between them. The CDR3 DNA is TGTGCCAGCAAGCCGCAGGGGCAGGGAGGTAACTATGGCTACACCTTC. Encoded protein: CASKPQGQGGNYGYTF. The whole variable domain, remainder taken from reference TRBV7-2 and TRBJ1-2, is GAGVSQSPSNKVTEKGKDVELRCDPISGHTALYWYRQSLGQGLEFLIYFQGNSAPDKSGLPSDRFSAERTGGSVSTLTIQRTQQEDSAVYLCASKPQGQGGNYGYTFGSGTRLTVV.

The CDR3 bases are TGTGCCAGCAGTCCTCAAAGCGGCACTGAAGCTTTCTTT. This encodes CASSPQSGTEAFF. The chain combines TRBV6-1 with TRBJ1-1, with D unclear. The V end was cut by 5 bases, the J end by 4 bases, with 11 bases between. The CDR3 runs 13 residues. The V gene's germline CDR1 is MNHNS and CDR2 SASEGT.

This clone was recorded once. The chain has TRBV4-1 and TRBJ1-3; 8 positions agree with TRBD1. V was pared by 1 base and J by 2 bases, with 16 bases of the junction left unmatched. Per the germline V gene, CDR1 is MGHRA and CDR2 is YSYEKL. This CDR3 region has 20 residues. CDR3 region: CASSQVSGEAGGLPGNTIYF. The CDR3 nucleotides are TGCGCCAGCAGCCAAGTCTCAGGAGAGGCAGGGGGCTTGCCTGGAAACACCATATATTTT.

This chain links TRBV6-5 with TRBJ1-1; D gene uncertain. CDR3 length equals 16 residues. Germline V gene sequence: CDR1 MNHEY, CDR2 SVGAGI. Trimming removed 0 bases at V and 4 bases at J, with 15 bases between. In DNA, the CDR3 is TGTGCCAGCAGTTACTCGTCGAGCTTTTGGGCCACTGAAGCTTTCTTT. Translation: CASSYSSSFWATEAFF.

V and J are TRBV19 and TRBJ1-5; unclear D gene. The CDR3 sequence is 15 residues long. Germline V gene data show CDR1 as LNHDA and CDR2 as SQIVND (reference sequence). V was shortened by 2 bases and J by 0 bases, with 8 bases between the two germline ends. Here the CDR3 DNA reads TGTGCCAGTAGTATATCCCGAGGTAGCAATCAGCCCCAGCATTTT. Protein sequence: CASSISRGSNQPQHF.

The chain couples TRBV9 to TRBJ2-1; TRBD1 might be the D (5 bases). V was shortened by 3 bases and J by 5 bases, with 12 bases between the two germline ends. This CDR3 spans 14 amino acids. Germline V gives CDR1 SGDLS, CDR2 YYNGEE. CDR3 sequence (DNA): TGTGCCAGCAGCGGGACGGACAATGACAATGAGCAGTTCTTC. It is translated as CASSGTDNDNEQFF. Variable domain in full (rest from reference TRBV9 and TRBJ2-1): DSGVTQTPKHLITATGQRVTLRCSPRSGDLSVYWYQQSLDQGLQFLIQYYNGEERAKGNILERFSAQQFPDLHSELNLSSLELGDSALYFCASSGTDNDNEQFFGPGTRLTVL.

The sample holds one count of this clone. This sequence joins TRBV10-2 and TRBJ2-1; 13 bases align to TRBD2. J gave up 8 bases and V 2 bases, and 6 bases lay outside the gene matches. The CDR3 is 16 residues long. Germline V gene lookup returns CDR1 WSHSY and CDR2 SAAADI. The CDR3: CASSEIGLAGEDEQFF. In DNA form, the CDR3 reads TGCGCCAGCAGTGAGATCGGACTAGCGGGAGAGGATGAGCAGTTCTTC.

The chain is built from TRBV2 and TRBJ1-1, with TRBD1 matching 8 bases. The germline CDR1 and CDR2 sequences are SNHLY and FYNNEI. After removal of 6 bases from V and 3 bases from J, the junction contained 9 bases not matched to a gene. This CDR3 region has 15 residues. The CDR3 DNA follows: TGTGCCAGCAGGGGACCAGGGGGCGCGGACACTGAAGCTTTCTTT. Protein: CASRGPGGADTEAFF.

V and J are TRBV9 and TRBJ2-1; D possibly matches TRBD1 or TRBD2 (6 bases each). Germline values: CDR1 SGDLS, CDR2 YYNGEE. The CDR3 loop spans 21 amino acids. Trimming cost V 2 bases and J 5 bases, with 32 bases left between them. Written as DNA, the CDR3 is TGTGCCAGCAGCGTTTCTCGGGGCCCCGTCCGCAGGGGTCGGAGGGACAATGAGCAGTTCTTC. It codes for CASSVSRGPVRRGRRDNEQFF.

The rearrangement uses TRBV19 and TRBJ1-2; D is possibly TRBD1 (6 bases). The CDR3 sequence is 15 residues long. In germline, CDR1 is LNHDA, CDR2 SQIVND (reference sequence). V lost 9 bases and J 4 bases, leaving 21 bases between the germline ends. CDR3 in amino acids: CASQGSSNPRYGYTF. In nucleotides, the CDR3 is TGTGCCAGCCAGGGGTCCTCCAATCCTCGCTATGGCTACACCTTC.

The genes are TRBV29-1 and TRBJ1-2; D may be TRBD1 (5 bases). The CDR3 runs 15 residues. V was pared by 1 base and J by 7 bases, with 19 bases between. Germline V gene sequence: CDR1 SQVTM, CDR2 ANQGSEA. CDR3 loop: CSVEGPRQIGFGYTF. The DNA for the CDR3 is TGCAGCGTTGAAGGACCGAGACAGATAGGGTTTGGCTACACCTTC.

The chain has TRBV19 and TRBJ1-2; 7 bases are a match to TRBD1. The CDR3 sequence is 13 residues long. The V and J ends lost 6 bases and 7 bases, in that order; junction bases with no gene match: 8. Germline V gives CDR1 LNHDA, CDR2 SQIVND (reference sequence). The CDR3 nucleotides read TGTGCCAGTAGGGGAACAGGGGCTGGTGGCTACACCTTC. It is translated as CASRGTGAGGYTF.

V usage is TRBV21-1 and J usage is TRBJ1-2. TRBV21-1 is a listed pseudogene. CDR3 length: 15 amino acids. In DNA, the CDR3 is TGTGCCAGCAGCAAAGCAGGGGGGGTAGGGTATGGCTACACCTTC. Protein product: CASSKAGGVGYGYTF.

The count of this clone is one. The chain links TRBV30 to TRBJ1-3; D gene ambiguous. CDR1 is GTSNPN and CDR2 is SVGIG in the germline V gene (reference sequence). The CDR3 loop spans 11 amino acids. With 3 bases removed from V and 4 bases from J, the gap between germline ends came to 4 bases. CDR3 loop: CAWRSGNTIYF. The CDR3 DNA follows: TGTGCCTGGAGGAGCGGAAACACCATATATTTT. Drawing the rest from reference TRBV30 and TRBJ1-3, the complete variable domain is SQTIHQWPATLVQPVGSPLSLECTVEGTSNPNLYWYRQAAGRGLQLLFYSVGIGQISSEVPQNLSASRPQDRQFILSSKKLLLSDSGFYLCAWRSGNTIYFGEGSWLTVV.